The 2 T cell receptor beta chains below all came from one sample that was sequenced in a study of blood T cell repertoires in COVID-19. The table came from immunoSEQ multiplex PCR; TCRdb's copy has only in-frame clones and leaves some out. The sample has some 140,000 clones, about 85% seen once; the top ten hold 5%. Sequenced sample: peripheral blood. The source of these receptors is a woman between 65 and 79 years old with COVID-19, enrolled during active disease.

The chain recombines TRBV7-9 with TRBJ1-3; the D is unclear. Germline V lookup: CDR1 SEHNR, CDR2 FQNEAQ (reference sequence). The CDR3 consists of 12 residues. V gave up 7 bases and J gave up 7 bases, with 11 bases separating them. Here the CDR3 DNA reads TGTGCCAGCACCCTAAGCGGCAACACCATATATTTT. Amino acid sequence: CASTLSGNTIYF.

V gene TRBV6-2 or TRBV6-3 combines with J gene TRBJ2-7; TRBD2 might be the D (5 bases). The CDR3 spans 15 residues. The V gene's germline CDR1 is MNHEY and CDR2 SVGEGT. V lost 6 bases, J lost 0 bases, and 15 bases lay in between. DNA of the CDR3: TGTGCCAGCAGCCCCATCCGGACTCACTCCTACGAGCAGTACTTC. This encodes CASSPIRTHSYEQYF.